This T cell receptor beta chain came from a study of shared clonotypes between healthy human individuals. This clone has just a few counts. Its antigen is not known. There are 13 residues in the CDR3. V lost 2 bases and J lost 4, with 8 bases in between. CDR1 is SEHNR and CDR2 is FQNEAQ in the germline V gene (reference sequence). Study-wide findings and caveats: On the whole, naive subsets had larger estimated richness than memory subsets had.

Authors' methods: Filtering differed since immunoSEQ provided only junctions, with no quality scores. Assay: immunoSEQ multiplex PCR; the TCRdb copy retains only in-frame clones and omits some. V and J calls and clone size are those listed in that table; D and trimming were worked out from the DNA. Here the sample spans about 670,000 clones, about two thirds being singletons. The chain links TRBV7-9 to TRBJ1-1; D ambiguous. The sequencing input was memory CD4+ T cells sorted from blood. Subset reported: CD45RA-negative fraction. The source is a woman aged 25 to 39 in good health. For the CDR3, the DNA is TGTGCCAGCAGCTTAATTTTTGGCACTGAAGCTTTCTTT. Protein sequence: CASSLIFGTEAFF.